This T cell receptor beta chain was captured by sequencing in a study of T cells in Graves' hyperthyroidism and ophthalmopathy. The CDR3 is made up of 16 amino acids. Germline V gene data show CDR1 as SGHTA and CDR2 as FQGNSA. The V end was cut by 5 bases, the J end by 7 bases, with 18 bases between. TCR beta CDR3 region amplification was performed from RNA transcripts. With the HTBI primer set, the TCR CDR3 went through a first round of RT-PCR. TCRdb re-called the multiplex PCR reads through MiXCR, storing one row per CDR3 protein. Of 700,000 to 850,000 distinct CDR3 sequences listed, approximately 40% were seen once; the top ten hold less than 35%.

This sequence originates from a woman aged 40 to 50 with Graves' hyperthyroidism. The chain carries TRBV7-2 and TRBJ1-6, with D possibly TRBD1 on 5 matching bases. The specimen was blood. In DNA form, the CDR3 reads TGTGCCAGCAGCCCAACTAGCGGGGGGTGGAATTCACCCCTCCACTTT. It encodes CASSPTSGGWNSPLHF.